The present entry profiles one TCR beta chain with its context. Its target is unknown. This sample was taken from a study of cytomegalovirus exposure and HLA in healthy donors. In the study overall: A previous analysis identified 95 million to 140 million unique TCR beta sequences derived from around 200 million T cells.

Points from the study as a whole: Later on, an analysis tied 15,000 to 20,000 TCR beta sequences to HLA alleles at 0.05 false discovery rate.

Samples came from healthy bone marrow donors. Nominal health characterized the donors when sampled, though unrecorded immune exposures were likely. It was with 60 Vbeta and 13 Jbeta primers that the PCR ran. Some clones are missing from TCRdb's copy, which holds only in-frame ones; the method was immunoSEQ multiplex PCR. The profile covers tens of thousands of clones, with roughly 69% appearing a single time and roughly 6.8% taken by the ten largest. The material sequenced was PBMCs. The receptor's source is a woman aged 25 to 45 in good health and CMV-seronegative.

In DNA form, the CDR3 reads TGCGCCAGCAGCTTGATTTATGGGGGGACTGAAGCTTTCTTT. Translating gives CASSLIYGGTEAFF. The chain carries TRBV5-1 and TRBJ1-1, with a possible D match to TRBD1 (5 bases). The CDR3 runs 14 residues. Germline CDR1 and CDR2: SGHRS and YFSETQ. The V and J ends lost 1 base and 5 bases respectively, with 12 bases between them.